The 21 T cell receptor beta chains reported below all come from one sample, sequenced in a study of blood T cell repertoires in COVID-19. TCRdb keeps only in-frame clones here, not all; method: immunoSEQ multiplex PCR. The repertoire holds about 170,000 clones, with 83% as singletons. Sequencing was performed on peripheral blood. These receptor sequences come from an older woman who had recovered from COVID-19.

In its sample, this clone was seen a few times. The rearrangement uses TRBV6-5 and TRBJ1-1, with TRBD1 matching over 9 bases. The V gene's germline CDR1 is MNHEY and CDR2 SVGAGI. Unmatched junction bases numbered 6, after V lost 2 bases and J lost 5 bases. The CDR3 consists of 15 residues. The CDR3 region is CASSYHRGRVTEAFF. The CDR3 bases are TGTGCCAGCAGTTACCACAGGGGGCGCGTGACTGAAGCTTTCTTT.

The chain links TRBV10-3 to TRBJ1-1, with 10 bases that match TRBD1. With 6 bases clipped from V and 2 bases from J, the junction kept 6 bases outside the gene matches. Germline values: CDR1 ENHRY, CDR2 SYGVKD. The CDR3 runs 15 residues. The CDR3 bases are TGTGCCATCAGGGGGGACAGGGGCCGCAACACTGAAGCTTTCTTT. It yields the protein CAIRGDRGRNTEAFF.

The V gene is TRBV5-1, the J gene TRBJ2-7; TRBD1 aligns across 12 bases. The CDR3 covers 16 residues. V was clipped by 3 bases and J by 2 bases; unmatched bases: 6. Germline CDR1 is SGHRS and CDR2 is YFSETQ. This CDR3 reads CASSWGTGGRPYEQYF. The CDR3 DNA follows: TGCGCCAGCAGCTGGGGGACAGGGGGCCGCCCCTACGAGCAGTACTTC. The full variable domain, in which reference TRBV5-1 and TRBJ2-7 provide the parts outside the CDR3, is KAGVTQTPRYLIKTRGQQVTLSCSPISGHRSVSWYQQTPGQGLQFLFEYFSETQRNKGNFPGRFSGRQFSNSRSEMNVSTLELGDSALYLCASSWGTGGRPYEQYFGPGTRLTVT.

This clone was seen a few times. The rearrangement joins TRBV5-1 to TRBJ2-1; 7 bases agree with TRBD2. The V gene end was trimmed by 1 base and the J gene end by 5 bases; junction bases not matched to a gene: 9. The CDR3 totals 16 residues. Germline assignment: CDR1 SGHRS and CDR2 YFSETQ. In DNA form, the CDR3 reads TGCGCCAGCAGCTTGCGGGTAGCGGGCGGAAACAATGAGCAGTTCTTC. Translation gives CASSLRVAGGNNEQFF.

The V gene is TRBV4-1, the J gene TRBJ1-6, with a weak D call TRBD1 (6 bases). CDR1 is MGHRA and CDR2 is YSYEKL in the germline V gene. The CDR3 loop spans 16 amino acids. V was shortened by 3 bases and J by 7 bases, with 16 bases between the two germline ends. The CDR3: CASSHPRGQPNSPLHF. As DNA, the CDR3 is TGCGCCAGCAGCCACCCGCGCGGACAGCCAAATTCACCCCTCCACTTT.

This chain uses TRBV3-1 (or the pseudogene TRBV3-2) with TRBJ1-5; D remains unclear. Between the trimmed V and J ends, which lost 4 bases and 10 bases, there was a span of 14 bases. This CDR3 has 13 amino acids. Germline V gives CDR1 LGHDT, CDR2 YNNKEL (reference sequence). The CDR3 here is CASSLSPESPQHF. The CDR3 DNA sequence: TGTGCCAGCAGCCTGTCCCCCGAGTCACCCCAGCATTTT.

This clone has only one observation. The chain couples TRBV6-5 to TRBJ2-1; possible D gene TRBD2, 6 bases. Trimming shortened V by 2 bases and J by 2 bases, and 10 bases separated the two germline ends. This CDR3 is 15 amino acids long. CDR1 and CDR2 (germline): MNHEY, SVGAGI. CDR3 sequence reads: CASSYLPGAYNEQFF. CDR3 nucleotide sequence: TGTGCCAGCAGTTACCTCCCGGGGGCCTACAATGAGCAGTTCTTC.

The chain couples TRBV4-1 to TRBJ1-1, with TRBD1 identical over 12 bases. The CDR3 consists of 16 residues. The germline V gene has CDR1 MGHRA and CDR2 YSYEKL. V gave up 4 bases and J gave up 4 bases; unmatched junction bases: 7. CDR3 sequence (DNA): TGCGCCAGCAGCCGAGGGACAGGGGGCGCCTCCACTGAAGCTTTCTTT. Its protein product is CASSRGTGGASTEAFF.

The chain combines TRBV5-8 with TRBJ2-1; 10 bases are a match to TRBD2. After removal of 0 bases from V and 6 bases from J, the junction contained 3 bases not matched to a gene. The CDR3 loop spans 15 amino acids. Germline V lookup: CDR1 SGHTS, CDR2 YDEGEE. CDR3 sequence: CASSLGSGGANEQFF. DNA for the CDR3: TGTGCCAGCAGCTTGGGAAGCGGGGGGGCCAATGAGCAGTTCTTC.

The rearrangement links TRBV7-6 to TRBJ1-1; D uncertain. Trimming left V 2 bases short and J 1 base short, with 8 bases between. CDR3 size: 14 residues. The germline V gene has CDR1 SGHVS and CDR2 FNYEAQ. CDR3 bases: TGTGCCAGCAGCTTACCGGGAGGGAACACTGAAGCTTTCTTT. Residues: CASSLPGGNTEAFF.

The V call is TRBV7-9, the J call TRBJ2-7, with 7 bases identical to TRBD1. The CDR3 is 16 residues long. The V gene's germline CDR1 is SEHNR and CDR2 FQNEAQ (reference sequence). The trim removed 5 bases at V and 2 bases at J, leaving 12 bases unmatched. The CDR3 nucleotides are TGTGCCAGCAGCACCCCGTGGGACAGAGGGGCCTACGAGCAGTACTTC. Protein sequence: CASSTPWDRGAYEQYF.

This clone was observed a handful of times. V is TRBV27 and J is TRBJ1-2; maybe TRBD1 (6 bases). The germline gives CDR1 MNHEY, CDR2 SMNVEV (reference sequence). The V gene lost 0 bases and the J gene lost 4 bases, with 12 bases spanning the gap. The CDR3 contains 15 residues. CDR3 in DNA: TGTGCCAGCAGTTTATCGGGGCAGGGGAGCTATGGCTACACCTTC. It is translated as CASSLSGQGSYGYTF.

The rearrangement joins TRBV2 to TRBJ2-1, with D possibly TRBD1 on 5 matching bases. The V gene lost 7 bases and the J gene lost 4 bases, with 14 bases spanning the gap. This CDR3 spans 14 amino acids. Germline CDR1 is SNHLY and CDR2 is FYNNEI. The CDR3 nucleotides are TGTGCCAGCAAAGTAGGGGCCCGATACAATGAGCAGTTCTTC. It encodes CASKVGARYNEQFF. The full variable domain, completed using reference TRBV2 and TRBJ2-1, is EPEVTQTPSHQVTQMGQEVILRCVPISNHLYFYWYRQILGQKVEFLVSFYNNEISEKSEIFDDQFSVERPDGSNFTLKIRSTKLEDSAMYFCASKVGARYNEQFFGPGTRLTVL.

The CDR3 sequence: CASSPGDTQYF. CDR3 coding DNA: TGTGCCAGCAGCCCGGGGGATACGCAGTATTTT. This sequence joins TRBV11-2 and TRBJ2-3, with D maybe TRBD2 (5 bases). The CDR3 length is 11 residues. The ends were cut back, 5 bases at V and 6 bases at J, with 6 bases in the middle. Germline loops: CDR1 SGHAT, CDR2 FQNNGV.

The chain joins TRBV18 to TRBJ1-6; tentatively, D is TRBD1 (6 bases). The CDR3 contains 16 residues. The ends were cut back, 3 bases at V and 10 bases at J, with 19 bases in the middle. The germline gives CDR1 KGHSH, CDR2 LQKENI. The CDR3 sequence: CASSPEAGAGGSPLHF. For the CDR3, the DNA is TGTGCCAGCTCACCCGAGGCGGGGGCTGGGGGATCACCCCTCCACTTT.

V is TRBV5-1 and J is TRBJ2-5; the match to TRBD2 covers 8 bases. V shed 4 bases and J 5 bases; nucleotides not matched to a gene: 7. Germline CDR1 is SGHRS and CDR2 is YFSETQ. The CDR3 sequence is 14 residues long. The DNA of the CDR3 is TGCGCCAGCAGCACCCGACTAGCGTATGAGACCCAGTACTTC. Its translation is CASSTRLAYETQYF.

This chain uses TRBV11-2 with TRBJ2-7, with D perhaps matching TRBD1 (5 bases). The germline V and J ends were trimmed by 4 bases and 7 bases, with 11 bases remaining between them. Germline V gene sequence: CDR1 SGHAT, CDR2 FQNNGV. The CDR3 has 12 residues. The CDR3 sequence is CASSSQASEQYF. CDR3 nucleotides: TGTGCCAGCAGCTCACAGGCAAGTGAGCAGTACTTC. Looking up the rest from reference TRBV11-2 and TRBJ2-7 gives the full variable domain: EAGVAQSPRYKIIEKRQSVAFWCNPISGHATLYWYQQILGQGPKLLIQFQNNGVVDDSQLPKDRFSAERLKGVDSTLKIQPAKLEDSAVYLCASSSQASEQYFGPGTRLTVT.

This sequence joins TRBV5-1 and TRBJ1-2, with 12 bases matching TRBD1. V lost 4 bases and J lost 1; bases outside the gene matches: 5. Germline V gene sequence: CDR1 SGHRS, CDR2 YFSETQ. This CDR3 contains 16 residues. CDR3 bases: TGCGCCAGCAGCCCGGGGACAGGGGGCCTTAACTATGGCTACACCTTC. Its translation: CASSPGTGGLNYGYTF.

This clone was found a few times. For the CDR3, the DNA is TGTGCCAGCAGTTTAGGCACACACTATGGCTACACCTTC. It codes for CASSLGTHYGYTF. This sequence joins TRBV12-3 or TRBV12-4 and TRBJ1-2, with D uncertain. Trimming stripped 1 base from V and 3 bases from J, with 6 bases between. The CDR3 totals 13 residues.

This clone was picked up a small number of times. The chain is built from TRBV19 and TRBJ2-1; possible D gene TRBD2, 6 bases. The CDR3 covers 13 residues. Germline V lookup: CDR1 LNHDA, CDR2 SQIVND (reference sequence). The V end lost 1 base, the J end lost 8 bases, and 9 bases lay between the germline ends. CDR3 DNA sequence: TGTGCCAGTAGTATAGGGTCGGGGGATGAGCAGTTCTTC. Its protein product is CASSIGSGDEQFF.

The table lists this clone with a few counts. The chain carries TRBV29-1 and TRBJ2-7; 7 bases align to TRBD2. CDR1 and CDR2 (germline): SQVTM, ANQGSEA. The CDR3 is 14 residues long. V shed 1 base and J 6 bases; nucleotides not matched to a gene: 9. The CDR3 region has the DNA TGCAGCGTTGAAGCATCGGCGGGAGCGCCCGAGCAGTACTTC. Translated: CSVEASAGAPEQYF.